The rows below give T cell receptor beta chains drawn from one sample of a study of blood T cell repertoires in COVID-19. Using immunoSEQ multiplex PCR, the repertoire was profiled, and TCRdb retains in-frame clones only, with some absent. This table has about 210,000 clones, approximately 86% appearing once. Sequencing used peripheral blood. Receptor source: a man aged 60 to 75 with COVID-19, enrolled during active disease. The CDR3 runs from the conserved cysteine through the conserved F or W. A D gene is named only where the DNA matches it firmly. Expanded clones are given a class, and other clones once, few, many or no size at all.

v_call: TRBV2
j_call: TRBJ2-1
clone_size: .
d_call: TRBD2
cdr3_aa: CASRLTSGDYNEQFF
cdr3_nt: TGTGCCAGCAGGCTTACTAGCGGCGATTACAATGAGCAGTTCTTC

v_call: TRBV9
j_call: TRBJ2-1
clone_size: .
d_call: .
cdr3_aa: CASSPTGYPYNEQFF
cdr3_nt: TGTGCCAGCAGCCCAACAGGGTATCCCTACAATGAGCAGTTCTTC

v_call: TRBV7-9
j_call: TRBJ1-3
clone_size: .
d_call: .
cdr3_aa: CASSLQGSLGNTIYF
cdr3_nt: TGTGCCAGCAGCCTGCAGGGATCCCTCGGAAACACCATATATTTT

v_call: TRBV5-1
j_call: TRBJ1-1
clone_size: .
d_call: .
cdr3_aa: CASSYGDGTEAFF
cdr3_nt: TGCGCCAGCAGCTACGGGGATGGCACTGAAGCTTTCTTT

v_call: TRBV7-2
j_call: TRBJ1-2
clone_size: .
d_call: .
cdr3_aa: CASSLDAGQNYGYTF
cdr3_nt: TGTGCCAGCAGCTTAGACGCGGGCCAGAACTATGGCTACACCTTC

v_call: TRBV7-9
j_call: TRBJ2-7
clone_size: .
d_call: TRBD1
cdr3_aa: CASSSYRGVITYEQYF
cdr3_nt: TGTGCCAGCAGCTCTTACAGGGGCGTTATTACCTACGAGCAGTACTTC

v_call: TRBV5-1
j_call: TRBJ1-2
clone_size: .
d_call: TRBD1
cdr3_aa: CASSGSVRDRGSQGYTF
cdr3_nt: TGCGCCAGCAGCGGAAGCGTCCGGGACAGGGGGTCGCAAGGCTACACCTTC

v_call: TRBV5-1
j_call: TRBJ2-1
clone_size: .
d_call: TRBD2
cdr3_aa: CASSLLAGGYNEQFF
cdr3_nt: TGCGCCAGCAGCTTACTAGCGGGAGGCTACAATGAGCAGTTCTTC

v_call: TRBV15
j_call: TRBJ1-1
clone_size: .
d_call: TRBD1
cdr3_aa: CATSRGTGLNTEAFF
cdr3_nt: TGTGCCACCAGCAGGGGGACAGGATTGAACACTGAAGCTTTCTTT

v_call: TRBV18
j_call: TRBJ1-2
clone_size: once
d_call: .
cdr3_aa: CASSPDMYGYTF
cdr3_nt: TGTGCCAGCTCACCCGACATGTATGGCTACACCTTC

v_call: TRBV6-1
j_call: TRBJ1-1
clone_size: .
d_call: .
cdr3_aa: CASSEVYGRGEAFF
cdr3_nt: TGTGCCAGCAGTGAAGTTTACGGACGGGGTGAAGCTTTCTTT

v_call: TRBV30
j_call: TRBJ2-1
clone_size: .
d_call: TRBD1
cdr3_aa: CAWARGQGYNEQFF
cdr3_nt: TGTGCCTGGGCGCGGGGACAGGGGTACAATGAGCAGTTCTTC

v_call: TRBV12-5
j_call: TRBJ1-2
clone_size: once
d_call: TRBD1
cdr3_aa: CASGWTGQAEIRGYTF
cdr3_nt: TGTGCTAGTGGTTGGACCGGACAGGCCGAAATTCGGGGCTACACCTTC

v_call: TRBV12-3/TRBV12-4
j_call: TRBJ1-5
clone_size: few
d_call: .
cdr3_aa: CASSLNSQPQHF
cdr3_nt: TGTGCCAGCAGTTTGAACAGTCAGCCCCAGCATTTT

v_call: TRBV11-2
j_call: TRBJ2-3
clone_size: .
d_call: TRBD1
cdr3_aa: CASSPGQGIDTQYF
cdr3_nt: TGTGCCAGCAGCCCCGGACAGGGTATTGATACGCAGTATTTT

v_call: TRBV3-1/TRBV3-2
j_call: TRBJ2-1
clone_size: .
d_call: TRBD1
cdr3_aa: CASSQDRQGRADEQFF
cdr3_nt: TGTGCCAGCAGCCAAGATCGACAGGGACGGGCGGATGAGCAGTTCTTC

v_call: TRBV6-2/TRBV6-3
j_call: TRBJ1-2
clone_size: .
d_call: TRBD1
cdr3_aa: CASSPGQWWYGYTF
cdr3_nt: TGTGCCAGCAGTCCGGGACAGTGGTGGTATGGCTACACCTTC

v_call: TRBV11-2
j_call: TRBJ1-4
clone_size: few
d_call: TRBD1
cdr3_aa: CASSMYRGETNEKLFF
cdr3_nt: TGTGCCAGCAGCATGTACAGGGGAGAAACTAATGAAAAACTGTTTTTT

v_call: TRBV9
j_call: TRBJ1-6
clone_size: few
d_call: .
cdr3_aa: CASSAPRYGSWQSSPLHF
cdr3_nt: TGTGCCAGCAGCGCCCCGAGGTACGGCTCTTGGCAAAGCTCACCCCTCCACTTT

v_call: TRBV2
j_call: TRBJ2-2
clone_size: .
d_call: .
cdr3_aa: CASKVASGELFF
cdr3_nt: TGTGCCAGCAAGGTAGCTTCCGGGGAGCTGTTTTTT

v_call: TRBV6-6
j_call: TRBJ1-1
clone_size: .
d_call: .
cdr3_aa: CASRGNTEAFF
cdr3_nt: TGTGCCAGCAGGGGCAACACTGAAGCTTTCTTT

v_call: TRBV6-1
j_call: TRBJ1-1
clone_size: .
d_call: .
cdr3_aa: CASSDLRTAEAFF
cdr3_nt: TGTGCCAGCAGTGACCTTCGGACAGCTGAAGCTTTCTTT

v_call: TRBV7-6
j_call: TRBJ1-1
clone_size: .
d_call: .
cdr3_aa: CASSLGATDMNTEAFF
cdr3_nt: TGTGCCAGCAGCTTGGGGGCAACGGACATGAACACTGAAGCTTTCTTT

v_call: TRBV27
j_call: TRBJ1-1
clone_size: .
d_call: .
cdr3_aa: CASSGTAGTEAFF
cdr3_nt: TGTGCCAGCAGTGGAACAGCGGGCACTGAAGCTTTCTTT

v_call: TRBV18
j_call: TRBJ1-1
clone_size: .
d_call: .
cdr3_aa: CASSPNNLNTEAFF
cdr3_nt: TGTGCCAGCTCACCAAATAATTTGAACACTGAAGCTTTCTTT

v_call: TRBV11-2
j_call: TRBJ2-5
clone_size: .
d_call: .
cdr3_aa: CASSLAVGVRHKHF
cdr3_nt: TGTGCCAGCAGCTTAGCCGTCGGTGTCCGCCATAAGCACTTC

v_call: TRBV11-3
j_call: TRBJ2-1
clone_size: .
d_call: TRBD2
cdr3_aa: CASSPLGSGSINEQFF
cdr3_nt: TGTGCCAGCAGCCCCCTTGGGAGCGGGAGTATCAATGAGCAGTTCTTC

v_call: TRBV9
j_call: TRBJ2-3
clone_size: .
d_call: .
cdr3_aa: CASSVASTDTQYF
cdr3_nt: TGTGCCAGCAGCGTAGCTAGCACAGATACGCAGTATTTT

v_call: TRBV19
j_call: TRBJ1-4
clone_size: .
d_call: TRBD1
cdr3_aa: CASSGGGTGRFF
cdr3_nt: TGTGCCAGTAGTGGAGGGGGGACAGGGCGGTTTTTT

v_call: TRBV23-1
j_call: TRBJ2-4
clone_size: .
d_call: TRBD1
cdr3_aa: CASSLLTGAAKNIQYF
cdr3_nt: TGCGCCAGCAGTTTATTAACAGGGGCAGCCAAAAACATTCAGTACTTC

v_call: TRBV3-1/TRBV3-2
j_call: TRBJ1-2
clone_size: .
d_call: .
cdr3_aa: CASSKTGYYGYTF
cdr3_nt: TGTGCCAGCAGCAAGACAGGCTACTATGGCTACACCTTC

v_call: TRBV10-3
j_call: TRBJ2-1
clone_size: .
d_call: TRBD2
cdr3_aa: CAIRTSGEYNEQFF
cdr3_nt: TGTGCCATTCGGACTAGCGGAGAGTACAATGAGCAGTTCTTC

v_call: TRBV6-5
j_call: TRBJ1-3
clone_size: .
d_call: TRBD1
cdr3_aa: CASRSDRGGGNTIYF
cdr3_nt: TGTGCCAGCAGATCGGACAGGGGAGGTGGAAACACCATATATTTT

v_call: TRBV4-3
j_call: TRBJ1-1
clone_size: .
d_call: .
cdr3_aa: CASSQQGGERAFF
cdr3_nt: TGCGCCAGCAGCCAACAGGGAGGGGAGAGGGCTTTCTTT

v_call: TRBV9
j_call: TRBJ2-5
clone_size: .
d_call: .
cdr3_aa: CANRGTGETQYF
cdr3_nt: TGTGCCAACCGGGGAACGGGAGAGACCCAGTACTTC

v_call: TRBV7-3
j_call: TRBJ2-1
clone_size: once
d_call: .
cdr3_aa: CASSLKGHEQFF
cdr3_nt: TGTGCCAGCAGCTTAAAGGGGCATGAGCAGTTCTTC

v_call: TRBV30
j_call: TRBJ2-5
clone_size: .
d_call: .
cdr3_aa: CAWSVNSRETQYF
cdr3_nt: TGTGCCTGGAGTGTTAACTCGAGAGAGACCCAGTACTTC

v_call: TRBV27
j_call: TRBJ2-7
clone_size: .
d_call: TRBD1
cdr3_aa: CASTPPGQPYEQYF
cdr3_nt: TGTGCCAGCACCCCCCCGGGACAGCCCTACGAGCAGTACTTC

v_call: TRBV9
j_call: TRBJ1-1
clone_size: .
d_call: .
cdr3_aa: CASSESPTLNTEAFF
cdr3_nt: TGTGCCAGCAGCGAGTCCCCTACACTAAACACTGAAGCTTTCTTT

v_call: TRBV7-9
j_call: TRBJ1-1
clone_size: few
d_call: TRBD1
cdr3_aa: CASSLATGGLEGAFF
cdr3_nt: TGTGCCAGCAGCTTAGCCACAGGGGGATTGGAGGGAGCTTTCTTT

v_call: TRBV27
j_call: TRBJ1-2
clone_size: .
d_call: .
cdr3_aa: CASSLSGPGLKYGYTF
cdr3_nt: TGTGCCAGCAGTTTAAGTGGTCCAGGGCTAAAATATGGCTACACCTTC

v_call: TRBV21-1
j_call: TRBJ1-5
clone_size: .
d_call: .
cdr3_aa: CASSKTGRGSNQPQHF
cdr3_nt: TGTGCCAGCAGCAAAACCGGGAGGGGTAGCAATCAGCCCCAGCATTTT

v_call: TRBV30
j_call: TRBJ1-2
clone_size: .
d_call: TRBD1
cdr3_aa: CACFTGEYYGYTF
cdr3_nt: TGTGCCTGTTTTACAGGGGAGTACTATGGCTACACCTTC

v_call: TRBV9
j_call: TRBJ1-1
clone_size: .
d_call: TRBD1
cdr3_aa: CASSPTGDYTEAFF
cdr3_nt: TGTGCCAGCAGCCCCACAGGGGATTACACTGAAGCTTTCTTT

v_call: TRBV28
j_call: TRBJ2-7
clone_size: .
d_call: .
cdr3_aa: CASTGGGTARYEQYF
cdr3_nt: TGTGCCAGCACCGGTGGGGGGACAGCGAGGTACGAGCAGTACTTC